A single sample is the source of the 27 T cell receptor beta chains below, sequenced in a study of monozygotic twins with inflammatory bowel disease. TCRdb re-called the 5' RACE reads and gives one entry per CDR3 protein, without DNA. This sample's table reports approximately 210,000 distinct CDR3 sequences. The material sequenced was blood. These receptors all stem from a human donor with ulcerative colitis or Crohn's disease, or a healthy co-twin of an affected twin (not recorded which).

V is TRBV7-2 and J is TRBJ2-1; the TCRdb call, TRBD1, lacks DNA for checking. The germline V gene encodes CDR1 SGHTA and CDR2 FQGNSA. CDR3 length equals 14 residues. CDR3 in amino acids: CASSRRPGTNEQFF.

The CDR3 loop is CASSQDLAGGGSGELFF. The chain couples TRBV4-3 to TRBJ2-2; TCRdb's D call, TRBD2, is unchecked because there is no DNA. The CDR3 runs to 17 residues. Germline V gene data show CDR1 as LGHNA and CDR2 as YSLEER.

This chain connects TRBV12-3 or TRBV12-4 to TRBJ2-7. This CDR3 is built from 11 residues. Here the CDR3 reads CASSLLTEQYF.

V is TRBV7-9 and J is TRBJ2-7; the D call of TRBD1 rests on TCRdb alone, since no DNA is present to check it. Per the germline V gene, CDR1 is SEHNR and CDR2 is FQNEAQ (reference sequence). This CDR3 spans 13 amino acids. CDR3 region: CASSLGAGYEQYF. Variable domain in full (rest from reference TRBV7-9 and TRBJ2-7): DTGVSQNPRHKITKRGQNVTFRCDPISEHNRLYWYRQTLGQGPEFLTYFQNEAQLEKSRLLSDRFSAERPKGSFSTLEIQRTEQGDSAMYLCASSLGAGYEQYFGPGTRLTVT.

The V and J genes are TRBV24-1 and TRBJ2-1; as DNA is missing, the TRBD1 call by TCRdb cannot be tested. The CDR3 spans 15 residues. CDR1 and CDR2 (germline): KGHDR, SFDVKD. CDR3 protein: CATSDIGQGGDEQFF.

Here the CDR3 reads CASSISPGETQYF. The chain carries TRBV19 and TRBJ2-5; as DNA is missing, the TRBD2 call by TCRdb cannot be tested. CDR1 and CDR2 (germline): LNHDA, SQIVND (reference sequence). This CDR3 has 13 residues.

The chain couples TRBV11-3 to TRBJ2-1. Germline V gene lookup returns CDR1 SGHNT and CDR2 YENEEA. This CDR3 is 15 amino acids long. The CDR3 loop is CASSLVASPITKQLF.

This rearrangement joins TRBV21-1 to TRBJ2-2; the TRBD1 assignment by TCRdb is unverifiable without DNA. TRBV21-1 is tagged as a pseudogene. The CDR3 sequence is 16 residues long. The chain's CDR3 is CASMRKRGVNPGELFF.

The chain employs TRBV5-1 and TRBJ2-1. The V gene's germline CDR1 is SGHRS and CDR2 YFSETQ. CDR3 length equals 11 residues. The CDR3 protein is CASSRGVEQFF.

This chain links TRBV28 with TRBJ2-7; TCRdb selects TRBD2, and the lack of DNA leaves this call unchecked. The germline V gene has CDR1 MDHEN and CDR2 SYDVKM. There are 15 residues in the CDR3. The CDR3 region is CASSSPGTSSYEQYF.

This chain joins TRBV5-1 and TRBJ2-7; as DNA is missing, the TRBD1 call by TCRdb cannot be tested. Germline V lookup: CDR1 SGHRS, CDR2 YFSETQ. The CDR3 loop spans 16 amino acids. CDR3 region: CASSSTPGQGFHEQYF.

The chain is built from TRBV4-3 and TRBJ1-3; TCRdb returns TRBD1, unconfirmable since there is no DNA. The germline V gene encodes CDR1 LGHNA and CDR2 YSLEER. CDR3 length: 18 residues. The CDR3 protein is CASSQDLRMGRPGNTIYF.

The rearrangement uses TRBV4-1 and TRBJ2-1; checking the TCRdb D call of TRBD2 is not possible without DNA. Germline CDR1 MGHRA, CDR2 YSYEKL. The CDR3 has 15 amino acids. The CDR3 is CASSRTARQDNEQFF.

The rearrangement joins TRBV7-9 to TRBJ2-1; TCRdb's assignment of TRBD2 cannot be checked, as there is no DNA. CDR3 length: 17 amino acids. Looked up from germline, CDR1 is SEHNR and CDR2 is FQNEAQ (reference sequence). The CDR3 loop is CASSFGLLMGSYNEQFF.

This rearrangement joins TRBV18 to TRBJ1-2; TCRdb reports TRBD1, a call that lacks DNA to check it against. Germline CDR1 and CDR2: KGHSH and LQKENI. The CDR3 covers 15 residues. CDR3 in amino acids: CASSPSQGSTYGYTF. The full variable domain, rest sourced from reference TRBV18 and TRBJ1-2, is NAGVMQNPRHLVRRRGQEARLRCSPMKGHSHVYWYRQLPEEGLKFMVYLQKENIIDESGMPKERFSAEFPKEGPSILRIQQVVRGDSAAYFCASSPSQGSTYGYTFGSGTRLTVV.

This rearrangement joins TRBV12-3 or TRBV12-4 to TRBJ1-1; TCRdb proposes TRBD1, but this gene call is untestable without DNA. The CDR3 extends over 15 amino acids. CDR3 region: CASSPAGTGLDEAFF.

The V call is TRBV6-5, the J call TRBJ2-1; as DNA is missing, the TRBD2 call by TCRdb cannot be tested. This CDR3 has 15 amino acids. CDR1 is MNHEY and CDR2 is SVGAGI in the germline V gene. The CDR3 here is CASSSTSGEYNEQFF.

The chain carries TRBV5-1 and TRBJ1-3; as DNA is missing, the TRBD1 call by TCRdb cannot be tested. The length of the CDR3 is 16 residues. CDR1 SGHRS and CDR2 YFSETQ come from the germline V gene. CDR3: CASSPRAASSGNTIYF.

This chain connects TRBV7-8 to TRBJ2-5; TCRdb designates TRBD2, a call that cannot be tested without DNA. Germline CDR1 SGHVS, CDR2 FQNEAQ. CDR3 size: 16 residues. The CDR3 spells CASSLRGTSNRETQYF. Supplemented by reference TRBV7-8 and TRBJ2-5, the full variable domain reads GAGVSQSPRYKVAKRGQDVALRCDPISGHVSLFWYQQALGQGPEFLTYFQNEAQLDKSGLPSDRFFAERPEGSVSTLKIQRTQQEDSAVYLCASSLRGTSNRETQYFGPGTRLLVL.

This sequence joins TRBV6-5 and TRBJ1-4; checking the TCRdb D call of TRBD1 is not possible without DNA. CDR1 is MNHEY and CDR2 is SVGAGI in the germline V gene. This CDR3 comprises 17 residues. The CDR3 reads CASSYSLWRGQGEKLFF.

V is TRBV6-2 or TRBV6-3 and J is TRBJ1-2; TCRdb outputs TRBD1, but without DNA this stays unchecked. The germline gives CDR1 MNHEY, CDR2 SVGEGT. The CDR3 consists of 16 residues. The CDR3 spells CASSFQTGQTHYGYTF.

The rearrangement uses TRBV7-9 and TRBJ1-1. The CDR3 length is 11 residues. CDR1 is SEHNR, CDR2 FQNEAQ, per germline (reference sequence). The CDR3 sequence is CASNAMGRVFF.

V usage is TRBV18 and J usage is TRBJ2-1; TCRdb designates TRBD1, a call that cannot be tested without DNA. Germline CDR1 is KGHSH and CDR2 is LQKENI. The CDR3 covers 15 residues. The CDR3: CASSPGPPVGNEQFF.

This CDR3 is CASRDTIEAFF. V is TRBV6-2 or TRBV6-3 and J is TRBJ1-1; TCRdb selects TRBD1, and the lack of DNA leaves this call unchecked. CDR3 length: 11 residues. Germline values: CDR1 MNHEY, CDR2 SVGEGT.

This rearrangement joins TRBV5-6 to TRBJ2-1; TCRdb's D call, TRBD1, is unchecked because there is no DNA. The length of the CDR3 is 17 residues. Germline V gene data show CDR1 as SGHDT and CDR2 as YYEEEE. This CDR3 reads CASSHKERGLTNNEQFF.

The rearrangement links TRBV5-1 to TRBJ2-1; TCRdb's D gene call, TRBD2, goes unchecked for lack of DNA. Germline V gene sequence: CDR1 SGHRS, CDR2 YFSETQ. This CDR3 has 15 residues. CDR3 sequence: CASSETLAEGNEQFF.

The CDR3 reads CASKVGGYSNQPQHF. V usage is TRBV28 and J usage is TRBJ1-5; TCRdb calls TRBD1, which cannot be checked without DNA. The germline V gene encodes CDR1 MDHEN and CDR2 SYDVKM. The CDR3 contains 15 residues.